This T cell receptor beta chain was captured in a study of blood T cell repertoires in COVID-19. Overall study context: The study drew acute and convalescent COVID-19 samples from the United States, Italy and Spain.

The method was immunoSEQ multiplex PCR; TCRdb's version includes in-frame clones alone and lacks a portion of them. Among around 150,000 clones listed, approximately 87% were seen once. This clonotype was sampled from a man in his forties or fifties with active COVID-19. The sample comprised peripheral blood.

The CDR3 nucleotides are TGTGCCAGCAGCTCTGGGACTAGCGGGGGGGCGAGTACGCAGTATTTT. Amino acid sequence: CASSSGTSGGASTQYF. This sequence joins TRBV7-2 and TRBJ2-3; 16 bases are a match to TRBD2. Germline lookup yields CDR1 SGHTA and CDR2 FQGNSA. This CDR3 comprises 16 residues. Unmatched junction bases numbered 6, after V lost 4 bases and J lost 8 bases.